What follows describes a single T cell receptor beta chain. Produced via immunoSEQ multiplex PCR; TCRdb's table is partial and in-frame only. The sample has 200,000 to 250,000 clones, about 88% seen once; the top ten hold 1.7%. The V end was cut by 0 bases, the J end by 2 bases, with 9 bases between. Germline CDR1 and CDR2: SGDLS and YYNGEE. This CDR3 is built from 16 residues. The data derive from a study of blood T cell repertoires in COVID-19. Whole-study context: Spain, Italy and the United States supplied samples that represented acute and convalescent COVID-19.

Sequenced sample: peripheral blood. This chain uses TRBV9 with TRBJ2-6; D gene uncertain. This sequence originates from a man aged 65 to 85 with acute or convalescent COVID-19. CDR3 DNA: TGTGCCAGCAGCGTAGATAACCCGGCTGGGGCCAACGTCCTGACTTTC. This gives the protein CASSVDNPAGANVLTF. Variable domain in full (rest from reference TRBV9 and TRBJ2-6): DSGVTQTPKHLITATGQRVTLRCSPRSGDLSVYWYQQSLDQGLQFLIQYYNGEERAKGNILERFSAQQFPDLHSELNLSSLELGDSALYFCASSVDNPAGANVLTFGAGSRLTVL.